The TCR beta chain under discussion was sequenced for a study of early T cells in non-severe SARS-CoV-2 infection. TCRdb reprocessed the 5' RACE reads via MiXCR and lists one record per CDR3 protein. The table lists roughly 100,000 distinct CDR3 sequences, approximately 12% of them singletons, with approximately 4.4% in the top ten. The sample holds a few counts of this clonotype. V lost 5 bases and J 4 bases, leaving 14 bases between the germline ends. CDR3 length equals 14 residues. The V gene's germline CDR1 is PRHDT and CDR2 FYEKMQ (reference sequence). The sequences come from whole blood, collected at baseline. This receptor was obtained from an adult who was a healthcare worker with PCR-confirmed SARS-CoV-2 infection or an uninfected control (not recorded which). The V and J genes are TRBV13 and TRBJ1-1; D is unresolved. CDR3 nucleotides: TGTGCCAGCAGCCCCCCGGGGAAAACCACTGAAGCTTTCTTT. This codes for CASSPPGKTTEAFF.